Shown below are 31 T cell receptor beta chains from a single sample sequenced in a study of shared clonotypes between healthy human individuals. Produced via immunoSEQ multiplex PCR; TCRdb's table is partial and in-frame only. The sample lists some 2.4 million clones; 93% were seen once. Sequencing was done on a sample of naive CD4+ T cells from PBMCs. Subset here: CD45RA+ positively selected. These receptors all come from a man between 18 and 35 years old in good health. Some clones in this sample may be carry-over from other donors' samples.

The table lists this clone with a count of one. The CDR3 reads CASSLGGPSRGEQFF. CDR3 nucleotide sequence: TGTGCCAGCAGCTTAGGGGGTCCGAGTAGAGGTGAGCAGTTCTTC. V gene TRBV11-3 combines with J gene TRBJ2-1, with D unclear. The germline V gene encodes CDR1 SGHNT and CDR2 YENEEA. CDR3 size: 15 residues. The V gene lost 1 base and the J gene lost 9 bases, with 16 bases spanning the gap. Using reference TRBV11-3 and TRBJ2-1 for the parts outside the CDR3, the full variable domain is EAGVVQSPRYKIIEKKQPVAFWCNPISGHNTLYWYLQNLGQGPELLIRYENEEAVDDSQLPKDRFSAERLKGVDSTLKIQPAELGDSAVYLCASSLGGPSRGEQFFGPGTRLTVL.

The chain recombines TRBV5-1 with TRBJ2-7; 7 nucleotides line up with TRBD2. The CDR3 has 14 amino acids. V lost 4 bases to trimming and J lost 6 bases; unmatched junction nucleotides: 10. Germline CDR1 is SGHRS and CDR2 is YFSETQ. As DNA, the CDR3 is TGCGCCAGCAGCGCGGCGGGGGTGAGTTCCGAGCAGTACTTC. It specifies CASSAAGVSSEQYF. The variable domain in full, completed from reference TRBV5-1 and TRBJ2-7, reads KAGVTQTPRYLIKTRGQQVTLSCSPISGHRSVSWYQQTPGQGLQFLFEYFSETQRNKGNFPGRFSGRQFSNSRSEMNVSTLELGDSALYLCASSAAGVSSEQYFGPGTRLTVT.

The rearrangement joins TRBV29-1 to TRBJ2-7; 10 bases fit TRBD1. The V and J ends lost 7 bases and 5 bases, in that order; junction bases with no gene match: 2. This CDR3 has 11 residues. Germline CDR1 and CDR2: SQVTM and ANQGSEA. The CDR3 DNA follows: TGCAGCGGACAGGGGGCCCACGAGCAGTACTTC. Protein sequence: CSGQGAHEQYF.

The V gene is TRBV4-1, the J gene TRBJ2-5; TRBD2 agrees at 10 bases. V was clipped by 2 bases and J by 5 bases; unmatched bases: 5. From germline, CDR1 is MGHRA and CDR2 YSYEKL. The CDR3 runs to 15 residues. The DNA for the CDR3 is TGCGCCAGCAGCCAACGGACTAGCGGCGGGGAGACCCAGTACTTC. Protein sequence: CASSQRTSGGETQYF.

The sample holds one count of this clone. The chain employs TRBV7-2 and TRBJ1-2, with D uncertain. Trimming shortened V by 3 bases and J by 4 bases, and 6 bases separated the two germline ends. The germline gives CDR1 SGHTA, CDR2 FQGNSA. The CDR3 is 12 residues long. The DNA of the CDR3 is TGTGCCAGCAGCTTCGACGGCTATGGCTACACCTTC. Protein sequence: CASSFDGYGYTF.

The chain couples TRBV5-1 to TRBJ2-7; 8 nucleotides match TRBD2. The germline gives CDR1 SGHRS, CDR2 YFSETQ. The V segment lost 4 bases and the J segment 5 bases; nucleotides outside the gene matches: 11. The CDR3 loop spans 15 amino acids. The CDR3, as DNA: TGCGCCAGCAGCCCAGGCCAGCGGGAGACTAACGAGCAGTACTTC. Translation gives CASSPGQRETNEQYF.

The V gene is TRBV19, the J gene TRBJ2-1, with 10 bases fitting TRBD2. CDR1 is LNHDA and CDR2 is SQIVND in the germline V gene (reference sequence). The trim removed 5 bases at V and 3 bases at J, leaving 10 bases unmatched. The CDR3 runs to 17 residues. This CDR3 is CASSPSSGRARYNEQFF. Here the CDR3 DNA reads TGTGCCAGTAGTCCCTCGAGCGGGAGGGCCCGCTACAATGAGCAGTTCTTC.

The genes are TRBV28 and TRBJ2-3; the match to TRBD2 covers 10 bases. The length of the CDR3 is 18 residues. CDR1 MDHEN and CDR2 SYDVKM come from the germline V gene. J lost 2 bases, V lost 3 bases, and 11 bases had no gene match. CDR3 protein: CASSFPLAGVVNTDTQYF. The CDR3 DNA reads as TGTGCCAGCAGTTTCCCTCTAGCGGGAGTGGTTAACACAGATACGCAGTATTTT.

Regarding this clone: Other DNA sequences from this sample encode an identical CDR3 as well. The rearrangement joins TRBV30 to TRBJ1-2, with no clear D. Per the germline V gene, CDR1 is GTSNPN and CDR2 is SVGIG (reference sequence). The CDR3 extends over 10 amino acids. Trimming shortened V by 1 base and J by 11 bases, and 8 bases separated the two germline ends. CDR3 sequence reads: CAWSGGGYTF. The CDR3 DNA follows: TGTGCCTGGAGTGGGGGAGGATACACCTTC.

The chain joins TRBV28 to TRBJ1-5; D unresolved. CDR1 is MDHEN, CDR2 SYDVKM, per germline. Trimming took 3 bases from V and 5 from J, leaving 5 bases between them. The CDR3 extends over 12 amino acids. The CDR3 DNA is TGTGCCAGCAGTTTCCGATATCAGCCCCAGCATTTT. Translating gives CASSFRYQPQHF.

The chain recombines TRBV6-6 with TRBJ1-1; 9 bases line up with TRBD1. Trimming at V came to 2 bases and at J to 4 bases, leaving 5 bases not matched to a gene. Germline V lookup: CDR1 MNHNY, CDR2 SVGAGI (reference sequence). The CDR3 length is 15 residues. The DNA of the CDR3 is TGTGCCAGCAGTTACGCCAAGACAGGGGGCACTGAAGCTTTCTTT. Translation gives CASSYAKTGGTEAFF.

In this sample, this clone turned up once. The V gene is TRBV28, the J gene TRBJ2-5; 7 bases line up with TRBD1. Germline V lookup: CDR1 MDHEN, CDR2 SYDVKM. V trimming: 1 base; J trimming: 5 bases; junction bases outside the gene matches: 16. The CDR3 consists of 18 residues. CDR3 DNA sequence: TGTGCCAGCAGTTTATCCCCCACCTTAGGGGGCGCAAGGGAGACCCAGTACTTC. It yields the protein CASSLSPTLGGARETQYF. Looking up the rest from reference TRBV28 and TRBJ2-5 gives the full variable domain: DVKVTQSSRYLVKRTGEKVFLECVQDMDHENMFWYRQDPGLGLRLIYFSYDVKMKEKGDIPEGYSVSREKKERFSLILESASTNQTSMYLCASSLSPTLGGARETQYFGPGTRLLVL.

This chain joins TRBV9 and TRBJ2-1; 16 bases line up with TRBD2. The CDR3 loop spans 19 amino acids. Germline CDR1 and CDR2: SGDLS and YYNGEE. V shed 4 bases, J shed 9 bases, and the junction held 16 bases outside the gene matches. The CDR3 DNA reads as TGTGCCAGCAGCCCTCGCGAGGCGGGACTAGCGGGAGGGCCAGCTGAGCAGTTCTTC. As protein: CASSPREAGLAGGPAEQFF.

The chain employs TRBV15 and TRBJ2-1, with a tentative D call TRBD1 (6 bases). CDR1 is LNHNV and CDR2 is YYDKDF in the germline V gene (reference sequence). CDR3 size: 17 residues. V was pared by 9 bases and J by 0 bases, with 21 bases between. CDR3 nucleotides: TGTGCCACAGAGGACAGTGCTAATCCTAGCTCCTACAATGAGCAGTTCTTC. It is translated as CATEDSANPSSYNEQFF.

A note on this clone: The sample has other DNA sequences that encode this CDR3 too. CDR3 in amino acids: CASSATSGTYEQYF. CDR3 nucleotides: TGTGCCAGCAGCGCGACTAGCGGAACCTACGAGCAGTACTTC. The chain has TRBV9 and TRBJ2-7; 9 nucleotides agree with TRBD2. Germline CDR1 SGDLS, CDR2 YYNGEE. Trimming took 3 bases from V and 2 from J; bases not matched to a gene: 3. The CDR3 is 14 amino acids. Looking up the rest from reference TRBV9 and TRBJ2-7 gives the full variable domain: DSGVTQTPKHLITATGQRVTLRCSPRSGDLSVYWYQQSLDQGLQFLIQYYNGEERAKGNILERFSAQQFPDLHSELNLSSLELGDSALYFCASSATSGTYEQYFGPGTRLTVT.

The rearrangement links TRBV2 to TRBJ1-5; TRBD1 matches at 7 bases. The germline CDR1 and CDR2 sequences are SNHLY and FYNNEI. The V gene end was trimmed by 6 bases and the J gene end by 0 bases; junction bases not matched to a gene: 5. CDR3 length: 15 amino acids. The CDR3 here is CASRPGTVSNQPQHF. Written as DNA, the CDR3 is TGTGCCAGCAGGCCCGGGACAGTTAGCAATCAGCCCCAGCATTTT. Complete variable domain (other parts from reference TRBV2 and TRBJ1-5): EPEVTQTPSHQVTQMGQEVILRCVPISNHLYFYWYRQILGQKVEFLVSFYNNEISEKSEIFDDQFSVERPDGSNFTLKIRSTKLEDSAMYFCASRPGTVSNQPQHFGDGTRLSIL.

V gene TRBV18 combines with J gene TRBJ2-1; TRBD1 aligns across 7 bases. V shed 3 bases and J 4 bases; nucleotides not matched to a gene: 6. CDR1 KGHSH and CDR2 LQKENI come from the germline V gene. CDR3 length: 15 amino acids. DNA of the CDR3: TGTGCCAGCTCACCCTCGACAGGGAATTACAATGAGCAGTTCTTC. Translating it yields CASSPSTGNYNEQFF.

The chain joins TRBV5-1 to TRBJ1-3; the D gene is possibly TRBD1 (6 bases). Deletions cut 2 bases from V and 4 bases from J, with 16 bases between. The CDR3 is 16 residues long. From germline, CDR1 is SGHRS and CDR2 YFSETQ. CDR3 DNA sequence: TGCGCCAGCAGCTTCGGGTTACAGGGATCGGGAAACACCATATATTTT. It encodes CASSFGLQGSGNTIYF.

J is TRBJ2-3 and V is TRBV29-1, with D uncertain. The V and J ends lost 8 bases and 0 bases respectively, with 9 bases between them. Germline V gene data show CDR1 as SQVTM and CDR2 as ANQGSEA. The CDR3 covers 12 residues. The CDR3 nucleotides read TGCAGCAAGGTGACGAGCACAGATACGCAGTATTTT. It codes for CSKVTSTDTQYF.

V is TRBV15 and J is TRBJ2-7, with 13 bases that match TRBD2. The ends lost 1 base at V and 1 base at J; junction bases unmatched: 7. CDR3 size: 18 residues. The V gene's germline CDR1 is LNHNV and CDR2 YYDKDF (reference sequence). The CDR3 coding sequence is TGTGCCACCAGCAGAGGGACTAGCGGGAGCCGCATTTCCTACGAGCAGTACTTC. It translates to CATSRGTSGSRISYEQYF.

Remarks on this clone: Compared with germline, one end of the junction differs, possibly owing to a read error. The sample carries other DNA sequences with the same CDR3. The rearrangement uses TRBV5-1 and TRBJ2-7; 9 bases line up with TRBD1. The CDR3 is 14 amino acids. Per germline, CDR1 SGHRS and CDR2 YFSETQ. In DNA form, the CDR3 reads TGCGCCAGCAGTTTGGGACAGGGAAGTTACGAGCAGTACTTC. Translating gives CASSLGQGSYEQYF.

As regards this clone: The sample holds other DNA sequences that translate to the same CDR3. The chain couples TRBV18 to TRBJ1-1, with unresolved D. V was clipped by 3 bases and J by 6 bases, with 5 bases between them. CDR1 is KGHSH, CDR2 LQKENI, per germline. This CDR3 has 11 amino acids. CDR3 coding DNA: TGTGCCAGCTCACCCAACTCTGAAGCTTTCTTT. Amino acids: CASSPNSEAFF.

This chain connects TRBV5-1 to TRBJ1-5, with D maybe TRBD1 (5 bases). There are 15 residues in the CDR3. Germline loops: CDR1 SGHRS, CDR2 YFSETQ. V gave up 0 bases and J gave up 7 bases, with 14 bases separating them. CDR3 amino acids: CASSLGPGEGQPQHF. The CDR3 DNA reads TGCGCCAGCAGCTTGGGGCCGGGGGAGGGACAGCCCCAGCATTTT.

This clone has just one count. The gene calls are TRBV18 and TRBJ2-5; D is ambiguous. Trimming shortened V by 5 bases and J by 4 bases, and 8 bases separated the two germline ends. The germline V gene encodes CDR1 KGHSH and CDR2 LQKENI. The CDR3 spans 12 residues. CDR3 loop: CASSTGSETQYF. The DNA for the CDR3 is TGTGCCAGCTCAACGGGCTCAGAGACCCAGTACTTC. The full variable domain, rest sourced from reference TRBV18 and TRBJ2-5, is NAGVMQNPRHLVRRRGQEARLRCSPMKGHSHVYWYRQLPEEGLKFMVYLQKENIIDESGMPKERFSAEFPKEGPSILRIQQVVRGDSAAYFCASSTGSETQYFGPGTRLLVL.

The chain joins TRBV2 to TRBJ1-5; unclear D gene. Trimming stripped 3 bases from V and 5 bases from J, with 11 bases between. Looked up from germline, CDR1 is SNHLY and CDR2 is FYNNEI. The CDR3 runs 14 residues. The DNA for the CDR3 is TGTGCCAGCAGTGAGAGTGTGAGTCATCAGCCCCAGCATTTT. Protein: CASSESVSHQPQHF.

V gene TRBV7-3 combines with J gene TRBJ2-2, with D maybe TRBD2 (6 bases). This CDR3 region has 17 residues. From germline, CDR1 is SGHTA and CDR2 FQGTGA. V lost 5 bases and J 4 bases, leaving 20 bases between the germline ends. CDR3 in amino acids: CASSPHPGGPTTGELFF. CDR3 DNA sequence: TGTGCCAGCAGCCCTCACCCCGGGGGACCAACCACCGGGGAGCTGTTTTTT.

The chain links TRBV13 to TRBJ2-1; 10 bases line up with TRBD2. The junction had 8 bases not matched to a gene; V was cut back by 5 bases and J by 4 bases. Per germline, CDR1 PRHDT and CDR2 FYEKMQ (reference sequence). The CDR3 extends over 16 amino acids. CDR3 region: CASSVQREGLYNEQFF. DNA of the CDR3: TGTGCCAGCAGCGTACAGCGGGAGGGCCTTTACAATGAGCAGTTCTTC.

Notes on this clone: This sample also contains other DNA sequences that code for the same CDR3. The chain combines TRBV7-9 with TRBJ2-5, with D unclear. V was trimmed by 3 bases and J by 5 bases, leaving 10 bases between them. This CDR3 has 13 amino acids. The V gene's germline CDR1 is SEHNR and CDR2 FQNEAQ (reference sequence). CDR3 nucleotide sequence: TGTGCCAGCAGCTTTGGCCTTGGGGAGACCCAGTACTTC. This translates into CASSFGLGETQYF.

This chain joins TRBV2 and TRBJ2-1, with D maybe TRBD2 (6 bases). CDR1 and CDR2 (germline): SNHLY, FYNNEI. This CDR3 is 15 amino acids long. Deletions cut 6 bases from V and 0 bases from J, with 12 bases between. The CDR3 DNA is TGTGCCAGCAGACAATGGGAGGACTCCTACAATGAGCAGTTCTTC. It translates to CASRQWEDSYNEQFF.

The sample holds one count of this clone. The chain joins TRBV5-6 to TRBJ2-7; D ambiguous. V was clipped by 4 bases and J by 0 bases, with 14 bases between them. Looked up from germline, CDR1 is SGHDT and CDR2 is YYEEEE. CDR3 size: 15 residues. CDR3 sequence: CASSRGSTSSYEQYF. CDR3 in DNA: TGTGCCAGCAGCCGCGGTAGCACAAGCTCCTACGAGCAGTACTTC.

The chain carries TRBV5-1 and TRBJ1-1, with D unresolved. The CDR3 totals 15 residues. Germline CDR1 and CDR2: SGHRS and YFSETQ. The V end was cut by 0 bases, the J end by 4 bases, with 13 bases between. The CDR3 region is CASSLVKGGGTEAFF. CDR3 bases: TGCGCCAGCAGCTTGGTTAAGGGAGGTGGCACTGAAGCTTTCTTT.